This section outlines one TCR beta chain sequence together with its context. What it binds is not known. Regarding time point: neoterminal ileum biopsy at postoperative endoscopy, about 6 months after surgery. Eligibility required adulthood, ileal or ileocolonic Crohn's disease and indicated ileocolonic resection. This entry belongs to a study of T cell repertoires in ileal Crohn's disease. Study conclusions and caveats: Compared with CD4 T cells, sorted CD8 cells carried more expanded clones. Compared with non-smokers, active smokers at surgery showed more clonal expansions. Every patient over 26.8% clonality showed endoscopic recurrence.

Trimming shortened V by 2 bases and J by 3 bases, and 20 bases separated the two germline ends. CDR1 is LGHNA and CDR2 is YSLEER in the germline V gene. CDR3 length: 17 amino acids. The table came from immunoSEQ multiplex PCR; TCRdb's copy has only in-frame clones and leaves some out. The table has around 2,000 clones, roughly 90% seen once. The V and J genes are TRBV4-3 and TRBJ2-7; D assignment may be TRBD1 or TRBD2 (5 bases each). Material for sequencing was ileal tissue. The clonotype originates from an adult with Crohn's disease. CDR3 in DNA: TGCGCCAGCAGCCAAACATCATCCGGGACCACTCACTACGAGCAGTACTTC. Translated: CASSQTSSGTTHYEQYF.